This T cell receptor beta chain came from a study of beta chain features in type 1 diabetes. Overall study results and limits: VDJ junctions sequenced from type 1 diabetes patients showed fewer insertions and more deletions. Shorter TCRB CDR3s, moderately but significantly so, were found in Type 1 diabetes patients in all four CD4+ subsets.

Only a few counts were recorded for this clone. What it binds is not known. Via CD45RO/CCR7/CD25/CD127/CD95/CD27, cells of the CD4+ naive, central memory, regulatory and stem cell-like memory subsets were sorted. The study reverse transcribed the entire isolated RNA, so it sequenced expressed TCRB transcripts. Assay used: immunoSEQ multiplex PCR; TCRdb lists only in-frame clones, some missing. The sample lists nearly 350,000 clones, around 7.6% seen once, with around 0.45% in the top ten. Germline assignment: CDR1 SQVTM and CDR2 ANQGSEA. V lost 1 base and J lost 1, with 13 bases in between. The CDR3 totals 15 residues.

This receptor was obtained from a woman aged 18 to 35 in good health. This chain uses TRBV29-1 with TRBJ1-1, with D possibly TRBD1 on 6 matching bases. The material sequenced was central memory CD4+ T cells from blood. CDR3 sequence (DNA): TGCAGCGTTGAAGGGGCAGGGGACGGGAACACTGAAGCTTTCTTT. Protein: CSVEGAGDGNTEAFF.